The 26 T cell receptor beta chains given below trace back to one sample, sequenced in a study of blood T cell repertoires in COVID-19. Method: immunoSEQ multiplex PCR; TCRdb's copy keeps in-frame clones and lacks some. This sample carries 110,000 or so clones, more than 80% of them seen once, and the ten largest clones take 4% to 5.5%. Sequencing used peripheral blood. The receptors derive from a woman between 50 and 59 years old with acute or convalescent COVID-19.

The V and J genes are TRBV29-1 and TRBJ2-3; D is possibly TRBD2 (6 bases). The V gene's germline CDR1 is SQVTM and CDR2 ANQGSEA. The CDR3 consists of 14 residues. Trimming took 1 base from V and 4 from J, leaving 12 bases between them. In nucleotides, the CDR3 is TGCAGCGTTGAAGGCGGGGTCTCCTCAGATACGCAGTATTTT. Its protein is CSVEGGVSSDTQYF.

This rearrangement joins TRBV6-5 to TRBJ2-7; 7 bases are shared with TRBD1. V shed 4 bases, J shed 7 bases, and the junction held 16 bases outside the gene matches. CDR1 is MNHEY and CDR2 is SVGAGI in the germline V gene. This CDR3 region has 16 residues. The CDR3 DNA reads TGTGCCAGCAGTTCATCGAGAAAACTGACAGGGACGGAGCAGTACTTC. This gives the protein CASSSSRKLTGTEQYF.

This clone was seen a handful of times. The chain joins TRBV28 to TRBJ1-1; 7 bases line up with TRBD1. Germline V gene sequence: CDR1 MDHEN, CDR2 SYDVKM. V was pared by 8 bases and J by 1 base, with 4 bases of the junction left unmatched. The CDR3 has 13 residues. The CDR3 protein is CASAGGWNTEAFF. The CDR3 coding sequence is TGTGCCAGCGCAGGGGGTTGGAACACTGAAGCTTTCTTT. The full variable domain, in which reference TRBV28 and TRBJ1-1 provide the parts outside the CDR3, is DVKVTQSSRYLVKRTGEKVFLECVQDMDHENMFWYRQDPGLGLRLIYFSYDVKMKEKGDIPEGYSVSREKKERFSLILESASTNQTSMYLCASAGGWNTEAFFGQGTRLTVV.

V usage is TRBV6-1 and J usage is TRBJ2-7; 8 bases align to TRBD1. CDR1 and CDR2 (germline): MNHNS, SASEGT. The CDR3 is 14 residues long. The V segment lost 2 bases and the J segment 6 bases; nucleotides outside the gene matches: 6. The CDR3 DNA is TGTGCCAGCAGTGAATGGACAGGGTCAACCGAGCAGTACTTC. Translation: CASSEWTGSTEQYF.

The chain is built from TRBV7-9 and TRBJ1-1; D is uncertain. V was trimmed by 4 bases and J by 0 bases, leaving 6 bases between them. This CDR3 has 13 amino acids. The V gene's germline CDR1 is SEHNR and CDR2 FQNEAQ (reference sequence). This CDR3 is CASSSGMNTEAFF. As DNA, the CDR3 is TGTGCCAGCAGCTCAGGAATGAACACTGAAGCTTTCTTT.

The chain carries TRBV28 and TRBJ1-5; possibly TRBD1 for D (6 bases). Germline V gene lookup returns CDR1 MDHEN and CDR2 SYDVKM. With 4 bases removed from V and 0 bases from J, the gap between germline ends came to 7 bases. The CDR3 totals 14 residues. CDR3 sequence reads: CASSSDSSNQPQHF. The CDR3 region has the DNA TGTGCCAGCAGTTCGGACAGTAGCAATCAGCCCCAGCATTTT.

This chain uses TRBV5-5 with TRBJ1-2; 10 positions agree with TRBD1. The J segment lost 0 bases and the V segment lost 0 bases, leaving 8 bases of the junction unmatched. The CDR3 contains 18 residues. Germline CDR1 SGHKS, CDR2 YYEKEE (reference sequence). CDR3: CASSLAGQGFPPNYGYTF. The CDR3 coding sequence is TGTGCCAGCAGCTTGGCGGGACAGGGGTTCCCGCCTAACTATGGCTACACCTTC.

The chain couples TRBV6-5 to TRBJ2-1; 9 bases are shared with TRBD1. This CDR3 spans 14 amino acids. Germline assignment: CDR1 MNHEY and CDR2 SVGAGI. The V gene end was trimmed by 0 bases and the J gene end by 8 bases; junction bases not matched to a gene: 2. The CDR3 region has the DNA TGTGCCAGCAGTTACTCTACAGGGGGCGATGAGCAGTTCTTC. It specifies CASSYSTGGDEQFF.

This sequence joins TRBV5-6 and TRBJ1-5; no clear D. Between the trimmed V and J ends, which lost 4 bases and 3 bases, there was a span of 14 bases. Germline CDR1 and CDR2: SGHDT and YYEEEE. This CDR3 contains 15 residues. The CDR3 coding sequence is TGTGCCAGCAGCCGCCAGGTGGGTTCCAATCAGCCCCAGCATTTT. Translation gives CASSRQVGSNQPQHF.

The chain recombines TRBV7-9 with TRBJ1-4, with D possibly matching TRBD1 (6 bases). This CDR3 is built from 15 residues. Germline V CDR1 and CDR2: SEHNR, FQNEAQ (reference sequence). The ends were cut back, 5 bases at V and 6 bases at J, with 16 bases in the middle. CDR3 sequence (DNA): TGTGCCAGCAGCCGAATTACAGGGTATCATGAAAAACTGTTTTTT. This encodes CASSRITGYHEKLFF.

The V and J genes are TRBV15 and TRBJ2-7; D gene uncertain. The V end lost 3 bases, the J end lost 3 bases, and 6 bases lay between the germline ends. The length of the CDR3 is 12 residues. Germline assignment: CDR1 LNHNV and CDR2 YYDKDF (reference sequence). CDR3 in amino acids: CATSRQDYEQYF. Here the CDR3 DNA reads TGTGCCACCAGCAGGCAGGACTACGAGCAGTACTTC.

V gene TRBV15 combines with J gene TRBJ1-4, with 8 bases lining up with TRBD1. Trimming cost V 0 bases and J 7 bases; bases outside gene matches: 7. The CDR3 runs 16 residues. Germline assignment: CDR1 LNHNV and CDR2 YYDKDF (reference sequence). CDR3 DNA: TGTGCCACCAGCAGAGATTCGGGGACAGGCTCTGAAAAACTGTTTTTT. This encodes CATSRDSGTGSEKLFF. Looking up the rest from reference TRBV15 and TRBJ1-4 gives the full variable domain: DAMVIQNPRYQVTQFGKPVTLSCSQTLNHNVMYWYQQKSSQAPKLLFHYYDKDFNNEADTPDNFQSRRPNTSFCFLDIRSPGLGDTAMYLCATSRDSGTGSEKLFFGSGTQLSVL.

The chain employs TRBV28 and TRBJ1-6, with D unresolved. V lost 3 bases to trimming and J lost 9 bases, with 12 bases between them. In germline, CDR1 is MDHEN, CDR2 SYDVKM. The CDR3 has 14 residues. For the CDR3, the DNA is TGTGCCAGCAGTTTGCCCAGAGGCCCTTCACCCCTCCACTTT. The encoded protein is CASSLPRGPSPLHF.

V is TRBV4-2 and J is TRBJ2-7; D call uncertain. Trimming stripped 1 base from V and 3 bases from J, with 10 bases between. The CDR3 consists of 14 residues. The germline V gene encodes CDR1 LGHNA and CDR2 YNFKEQ. The chain's CDR3 is CASSQVGSSYEQYF. The DNA of the CDR3 is TGTGCCAGCAGCCAAGTGGGTAGCAGCTACGAGCAGTACTTC.

As for this clone: The same CDR3 is also encoded by other DNA sequences in this sample. The chain links TRBV6-2 or TRBV6-3 to TRBJ2-7, with 9 positions matching TRBD1. The CDR3 has 13 amino acids. Germline CDR1 and CDR2: MNHEY and SVGEGT. The ends lost 5 bases at V and 2 bases at J; junction bases unmatched: 1. CDR3 amino acids: CASSGTGPYEQYF. The CDR3 nucleotides are TGTGCCAGCAGTGGGACAGGGCCCTACGAGCAGTACTTC.

The V call is TRBV27, the J call TRBJ2-7, with 7 bases matching TRBD1. With V trimmed by 4 bases and J by 5 bases, 8 bases remained unmatched. The germline V gene encodes CDR1 MNHEY and CDR2 SMNVEV (reference sequence). This CDR3 has 14 amino acids. As DNA, the CDR3 is TGTGCCAGCAGTTGGGCAGGGGGAAGGGACGAGCAGTACTTC. Amino acid sequence: CASSWAGGRDEQYF.

J is TRBJ2-1 and V is TRBV30; 7 nucleotides match TRBD1. The V gene's germline CDR1 is GTSNPN and CDR2 SVGIG (reference sequence). This CDR3 spans 12 amino acids. V lost 1 base to trimming and J lost 8 bases; unmatched junction nucleotides: 2. This CDR3 reads CAWSDRGDEQFF. The CDR3 nucleotides are TGTGCCTGGAGTGACAGGGGCGATGAGCAGTTCTTC.

The chain links TRBV5-1 to TRBJ2-7, with TRBD1 matching 11 bases. CDR3 length: 15 residues. Per the germline V gene, CDR1 is SGHRS and CDR2 is YFSETQ. V gave up 4 bases and J gave up 6 bases; unmatched junction bases: 9. CDR3 sequence (DNA): TGCGCCAGCAGCCCCGGGGGGGGACAGGGGGTCGAGCAGTACTTC. Its protein is CASSPGGGQGVEQYF. Using reference TRBV5-1 and TRBJ2-7 for the parts outside the CDR3, the full variable domain is KAGVTQTPRYLIKTRGQQVTLSCSPISGHRSVSWYQQTPGQGLQFLFEYFSETQRNKGNFPGRFSGRQFSNSRSEMNVSTLELGDSALYLCASSPGGGQGVEQYFGPGTRLTVT.

The chain employs TRBV11-1 and TRBJ1-3; D is unresolved. This CDR3 region has 11 residues. The germline gives CDR1 SGHAT, CDR2 FQDESV (reference sequence). Trimming shortened V by 5 bases and J by 9 bases, and 8 bases separated the two germline ends. In DNA form, the CDR3 reads TGTGCCAGCAGCACCAGTGGCACCATATATTTT. Translated, it gives CASSTSGTIYF.

The gene calls are TRBV14 and TRBJ2-2; 9 positions match TRBD1. Germline CDR1 reads SGHDN; CDR2 reads FVKESK. The V segment lost 1 base and the J segment 5 bases; nucleotides outside the gene matches: 8. The CDR3 covers 17 residues. The CDR3 loop reads CASSQGPGTGRTGELFF. CDR3 bases: TGTGCCAGCAGCCAAGGACCCGGGACAGGGCGGACCGGGGAGCTGTTTTTT.

In nucleotides, the CDR3 is TGTGCCAGCGGATTCACTAGCGGGAGGGCACATACATACAATGAGCAGTTCTTC. Its protein product is CASGFTSGRAHTYNEQFF. The chain recombines TRBV25-1 with TRBJ2-1; 13 bases are shared with TRBD2. The CDR3 contains 18 residues. Trimming removed 8 bases from V and 4 bases from J; junction bases left unmatched: 14. The germline CDR1 and CDR2 sequences are MGHDK and SYGVNS.

The chain uses TRBV11-2 and TRBJ1-3, with no clear D. Per the germline V gene, CDR1 is SGHAT and CDR2 is FQNNGV. Trimming left V 1 base short and J 1 base short, with 14 bases between. The CDR3 covers 17 residues. In nucleotides, the CDR3 is TGTGCCAGCAGCTTAGGGATCGGGGAACCTTCTGGAAACACCATATATTTT. Translated: CASSLGIGEPSGNTIYF. The complete variable domain, with remaining parts taken from reference TRBV11-2 and TRBJ1-3, reads EAGVAQSPRYKIIEKRQSVAFWCNPISGHATLYWYQQILGQGPKLLIQFQNNGVVDDSQLPKDRFSAERLKGVDSTLKIQPAKLEDSAVYLCASSLGIGEPSGNTIYFGEGSWLTVV.

There are a few counts of this clone. The rearrangement joins TRBV7-3 to TRBJ1-3; the match to TRBD1 covers 8 bases. The ends lost 6 bases at V and 5 bases at J; junction bases unmatched: 9. The CDR3 totals 15 residues. Germline V lookup: CDR1 SGHTA, CDR2 FQGTGA. The CDR3 DNA sequence: TGTGCCAGCAGAGAGGGACAGGCCCTCCGAAACACCATATATTTT. Amino acid sequence: CASREGQALRNTIYF.

The J gene is TRBJ1-2, the V gene TRBV9; 11 bases are a match to TRBD1. Germline V lookup: CDR1 SGDLS, CDR2 YYNGEE. Trimming cost V 4 bases and J 5 bases; bases outside gene matches: 7. The CDR3 has 15 residues. Here the CDR3 DNA reads TGTGCCAGCAGCCCGAGGACAGGGGGCGAGTATGGCTACACCTTC. Translation: CASSPRTGGEYGYTF. Supplemented by reference TRBV9 and TRBJ1-2, the full variable domain reads DSGVTQTPKHLITATGQRVTLRCSPRSGDLSVYWYQQSLDQGLQFLIQYYNGEERAKGNILERFSAQQFPDLHSELNLSSLELGDSALYFCASSPRTGGEYGYTFGSGTRLTVV.

V is TRBV7-3 and J is TRBJ2-1; TRBD2 agrees at 10 bases. V lost 4 bases, J lost 7 bases, and 10 bases stayed unmatched. This CDR3 has 16 residues. Germline CDR1 SGHTA, CDR2 FQGTGA. Written as DNA, the CDR3 is TGTGCCAGCAGCTCCCTAGGGACTAGCGTCCCAAATGAGCAGTTCTTC. It yields the protein CASSSLGTSVPNEQFF.

V is TRBV6-4 and J is TRBJ1-6; TRBD1 matches 7 bases. The J segment lost 9 bases and the V segment lost 4 bases, leaving 6 bases of the junction unmatched. This CDR3 comprises 14 residues. Looked up from germline, CDR1 is MRHNA and CDR2 is SNTAGT. CDR3 nucleotides: TGTGCCAGCAGTGGGAAGGCAGGGGGTTCACCCCTCCACTTT. The encoded protein is CASSGKAGGSPLHF.